This T cell receptor beta chain is from a study of radiation and T cells in renal cell carcinoma. Sequencing was performed with immunoSEQ multiplex PCR; in TCRdb, only in-frame clones are kept and a portion is missing. This repertoire shows tens of thousands of clones, around 86% found once; its top ten account for about 22%. In germline, CDR1 is SGHNT, CDR2 YENEEA. V dropped 4 bases and J dropped 5 bases, with 17 bases sitting between them. The CDR3 has 16 residues. Overall study findings and caveats: In blood, top tumor clones expanded by 2 weeks, shrinking by 4. Without pretreatment biopsies, baseline tumor clonotype presence was undetermined.

Time point given: blood 2 weeks post-SBRT. The sample's treatment: 15 Gy SBRT to primary tumor, nephrectomy 4 weeks later. Radiation-treated patients gave blood at baseline, week 2 and week 4. This renal cell carcinoma was of the clear cell type. Comments on this clone: The antigen remains undetermined.

This chain connects TRBV11-3 to TRBJ1-4, with a weak D call TRBD1 (6 bases). The sequencing used blood, collected from a patient whose treatment included radiotherapy and nephrectomy. This TCR was recovered from a woman aged 45-65 years with renal cell carcinoma. DNA of the CDR3: TGTGCCAGCAGCTCGGTCGGACAGAGAGTCAATGAAAAACTGTTTTTT. Translated: CASSSVGQRVNEKLFF.